The present T cell receptor (beta chain) was sequenced within a study of graft-versus-host responses after intestinal transplantation. In the study overall: Multivisceral, liver-intestinal, or isolated intestinal grafts were transplanted into recipients.

For this clone: Its antigen is not known.

Germline-derived CDR1 and CDR2 are SGHAT and FQNNGV. The CDR3 covers 17 residues. V lost 2 bases, J lost 3 bases, and 10 bases stayed unmatched. Data came from immunoSEQ multiplex PCR; TCRdb stores just in-frame clones and leaves some out. The sample records about 110,000 clones, approximately 92% being singletons. This chain uses TRBV11-2 with TRBJ1-1, with 9 positions matching TRBD1. This sample comprised unstimulated CD8+ T cells sorted from spleen or lymph node cells, obtained before intestinal transplant. This sequence originates from a human donor who received an intestinal transplant. The CDR3 bases are TGTGCCAGCAGCTTATCGGGACAGGGAATTAAGGACACTGAAGCTTTCTTT. Translation gives CASSLSGQGIKDTEAFF. Full variable domain (missing parts from reference TRBV11-2 and TRBJ1-1): EAGVAQSPRYKIIEKRQSVAFWCNPISGHATLYWYQQILGQGPKLLIQFQNNGVVDDSQLPKDRFSAERLKGVDSTLKIQPAKLEDSAVYLCASSLSGQGIKDTEAFFGQGTRLTVV.